Each of the 13 T cell receptor beta chains below was sequenced from the same sample in a study of cytomegalovirus exposure and HLA in healthy donors. Use of 60 Vbeta and 13 Jbeta primers characterized the PCR. The method was immunoSEQ multiplex PCR; TCRdb's version includes in-frame clones alone and lacks a portion of them. The sample includes 120,000 or so clones, about 80% of them seen just once. Sequencing was performed on PBMCs. All receptors derive from a human donor in good health.

The chain joins TRBV6-5 to TRBJ1-1, with 7 bases lining up with TRBD1. The CDR3 is 13 amino acids. Per the germline V gene, CDR1 is MNHEY and CDR2 is SVGAGI. The V gene end was trimmed by 4 bases and the J gene end by 6 bases; junction bases not matched to a gene: 5. The CDR3 nucleotides read TGTGCCAGCAGTTTGACAGGGCACGCTGAAGCTTTCTTT. This sequence encodes CASSLTGHAEAFF.

The sample holds one count of this clone. This sequence joins TRBV4-1 and TRBJ2-5; tentative D call: TRBD2 (5 bases). CDR3 length: 15 residues. V lost 1 base and J lost 4, with 13 bases in between. Germline V CDR1 and CDR2: MGHRA, YSYEKL. The CDR3 reads CASSQGGLLGETQYF. The CDR3 DNA reads TGCGCCAGCAGCCAAGGAGGGTTGTTGGGAGAGACCCAGTACTTC.

A note on this clone: The junction departs from the called germline gene at one end, perhaps through a read error. The V gene is TRBV7-9, the J gene TRBJ2-7, with 9 bases fitting TRBD2. The CDR3 is 16 amino acids. CDR1 SEHNR and CDR2 FQNEAQ come from the germline V gene (reference sequence). The CDR3 bases are TGTACCAGCAGCTTATGGCGGGGGGGCAAATCCTACGAGCAGTACTTC. Protein product: CTSSLWRGGKSYEQYF.

This clone was counted a few times. The rearrangement joins TRBV5-8 to TRBJ1-4; 9 nucleotides agree with TRBD1. Germline V lookup: CDR1 SGHTS, CDR2 YDEGEE. This CDR3 comprises 15 residues. V lost 5 bases and J lost 6; bases outside the gene matches: 8. In nucleotides, the CDR3 is TGTGCCAGCAGACTACAGGGGGCAAGGGATGAAAAACTGTTTTTT. As protein: CASRLQGARDEKLFF.

The CDR3 loop is CASTTEMGNEQFF. The CDR3 DNA sequence: TGTGCCAGCACCACGGAGATGGGCAATGAGCAGTTCTTC. This chain uses TRBV28 with TRBJ2-1, with D hard to call. The CDR3 sequence is 13 residues long. V was pared by 7 bases and J by 6 bases, with 13 bases between. Germline values: CDR1 MDHEN, CDR2 SYDVKM.

The V call is TRBV14, the J call TRBJ1-2, with a tentative D call TRBD1 (5 bases). This CDR3 is built from 13 residues. The germline gives CDR1 SGHDN, CDR2 FVKESK. The germline V and J ends were trimmed by 7 bases and 5 bases, with 14 bases remaining between them. This chain's CDR3 is CASNDGAGYGYTF. The DNA for the CDR3 is TGTGCCAGCAACGATGGGGCAGGGTATGGCTACACCTTC.

As concerns this clone: A read error may produce the germline difference seen at one junction end. Other DNA sequences in this sample translate to the same CDR3. The chain carries TRBV5-1 and TRBJ2-5; 8 bases are shared with TRBD1. The germline V gene has CDR1 SGHRS and CDR2 YFSETQ. The CDR3 is made up of 14 amino acids. This CDR3 is CASSPPGGQETQYF. The CDR3 nucleotides are TGCGCCAGCAGCCCGCCAGGGGGCCAAGAGACTCAGTACTTC.

The chain couples TRBV28 to TRBJ1-2; no firm D call. The length of the CDR3 is 14 residues. Germline CDR1 MDHEN, CDR2 SYDVKM. Trimming removed 2 bases at V and 4 bases at J, with 11 bases between. CDR3 residues: CASSLPGTFYGYTF. CDR3 DNA: TGTGCCAGCAGTTTACCAGGTACCTTCTATGGCTACACCTTC.

V usage is TRBV19 and J usage is TRBJ2-4; 8 bases line up with TRBD2. V lost 2 bases, J lost 0 bases, and 6 bases stayed unmatched. Germline loops: CDR1 LNHDA, CDR2 SQIVND (reference sequence). CDR3 length equals 17 residues. The CDR3 DNA reads TGTGCCAGTAGTATAACGGGGGGGATTCAAGCCAAAAACATTCAGTACTTC. Translation: CASSITGGIQAKNIQYF.

This chain uses TRBV27 with TRBJ2-7; possibly TRBD1 for D (6 bases). Per the germline V gene, CDR1 is MNHEY and CDR2 is SMNVEV (reference sequence). This CDR3 is 13 amino acids long. V was cut by 3 bases and J by 5 bases, with 11 bases left in between. CDR3: CASSLYRDHEQYF. The CDR3 DNA reads as TGTGCCAGCAGTTTGTACAGGGACCACGAGCAGTACTTC.

This clone was recorded only once. The chain couples TRBV9 to TRBJ1-3, with D possibly matching TRBD1 (6 bases). Trimming removed 2 bases at V and 0 bases at J, with 15 bases between. Germline V gene data show CDR1 as SGDLS and CDR2 as YYNGEE. The CDR3 runs to 17 residues. The CDR3 loop reads CASSVQDSSYSGNTIYF. The CDR3 coding sequence is TGTGCCAGCAGCGTTCAGGACAGCTCATACTCTGGAAACACCATATATTTT.

This clone was seen only once. The chain joins TRBV5-8 to TRBJ1-4, with D possibly TRBD1 on 5 matching bases. The CDR3 extends over 16 amino acids. V was cut by 5 bases and J by 4 bases, with 18 bases left in between. The germline gives CDR1 SGHTS, CDR2 YDEGEE. The CDR3 protein is CASRPKDSALNEKLFF. The CDR3 DNA reads TGTGCCAGCAGACCCAAAGACAGCGCCCTTAATGAAAAACTGTTTTTT.

The V and J genes are TRBV7-2 and TRBJ1-2; D not certain. The CDR3 contains 14 residues. V shed 1 base and J shed 1 base, with 7 bases lying between them. CDR1 is SGHTA, CDR2 FQGNSA, per germline. The CDR3 nucleotides are TGTGCCAGCAGCTTAGAGACTCTTAACTATGGCTACACCTTC. It encodes CASSLETLNYGYTF.